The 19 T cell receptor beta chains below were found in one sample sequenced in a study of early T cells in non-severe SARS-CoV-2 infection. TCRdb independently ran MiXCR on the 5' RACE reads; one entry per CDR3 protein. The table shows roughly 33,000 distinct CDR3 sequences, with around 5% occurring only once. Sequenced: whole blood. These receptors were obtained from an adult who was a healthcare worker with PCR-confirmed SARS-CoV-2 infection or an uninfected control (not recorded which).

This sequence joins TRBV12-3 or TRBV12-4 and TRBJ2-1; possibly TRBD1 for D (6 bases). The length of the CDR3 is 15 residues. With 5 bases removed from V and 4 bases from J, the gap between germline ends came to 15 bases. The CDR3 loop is CASSPGQSPYNEQFF. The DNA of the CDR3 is TGTGCCAGCAGTCCCGGACAGTCCCCTTACAATGAGCAGTTCTTC.

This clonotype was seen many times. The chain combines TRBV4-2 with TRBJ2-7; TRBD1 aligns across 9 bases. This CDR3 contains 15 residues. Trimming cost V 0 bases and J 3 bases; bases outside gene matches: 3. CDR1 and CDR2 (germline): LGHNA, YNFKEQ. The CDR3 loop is CASSQDGTGNYEQYF. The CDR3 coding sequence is TGTGCCAGCAGCCAAGATGGGACAGGGAACTACGAGCAGTACTTC.

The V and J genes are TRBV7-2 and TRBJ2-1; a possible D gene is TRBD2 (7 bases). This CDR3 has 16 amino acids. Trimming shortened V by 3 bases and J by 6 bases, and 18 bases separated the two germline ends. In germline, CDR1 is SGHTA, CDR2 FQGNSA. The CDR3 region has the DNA TGTGCCAGCAGCTTCTCGAGGGGGGGCCTTCTCAATGAGCAGTTCTTC. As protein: CASSFSRGGLLNEQFF. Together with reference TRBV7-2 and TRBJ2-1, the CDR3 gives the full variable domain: GAGVSQSPSNKVTEKGKDVELRCDPISGHTALYWYRQSLGQGLEFLIYFQGNSAPDKSGLPSDRFSAERTGGSVSTLTIQRTQQEDSAVYLCASSFSRGGLLNEQFFGPGTRLTVL.

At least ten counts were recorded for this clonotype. The chain's CDR3 is CSVGGGALETQYF. DNA of the CDR3: TGCAGCGTTGGCGGGGGGGCCCTTGAGACCCAGTACTTC. The chain has TRBV29-1 and TRBJ2-5; 9 positions match TRBD2. The CDR3 runs 13 residues. Looked up from germline, CDR1 is SQVTM and CDR2 is ANQGSEA. The junction had 5 bases not matched to a gene; V was cut back by 4 bases and J by 5 bases.

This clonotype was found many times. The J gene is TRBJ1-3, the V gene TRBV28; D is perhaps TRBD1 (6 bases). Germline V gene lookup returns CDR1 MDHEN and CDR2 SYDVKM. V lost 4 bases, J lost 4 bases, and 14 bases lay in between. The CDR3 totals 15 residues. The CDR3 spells CASSSQGPGGNTIYF. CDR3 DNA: TGTGCCAGCAGTTCTCAGGGGCCGGGAGGAAACACCATATATTTT. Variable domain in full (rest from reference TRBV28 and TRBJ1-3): DVKVTQSSRYLVKRTGEKVFLECVQDMDHENMFWYRQDPGLGLRLIYFSYDVKMKEKGDIPEGYSVSREKKERFSLILESASTNQTSMYLCASSSQGPGGNTIYFGEGSWLTVV.

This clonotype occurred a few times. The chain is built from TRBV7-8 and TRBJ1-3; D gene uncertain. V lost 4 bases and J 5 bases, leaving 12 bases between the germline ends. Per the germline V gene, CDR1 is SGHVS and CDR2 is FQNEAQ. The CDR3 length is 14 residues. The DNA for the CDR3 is TGTGCCAGCAGCTCTGGTCACCTCAGAAACACCATATATTTT. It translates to CASSSGHLRNTIYF.

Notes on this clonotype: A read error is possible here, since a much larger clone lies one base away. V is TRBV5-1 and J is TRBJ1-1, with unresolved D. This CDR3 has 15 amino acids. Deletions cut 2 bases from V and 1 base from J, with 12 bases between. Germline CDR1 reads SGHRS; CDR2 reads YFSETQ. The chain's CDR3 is CASSFGGPRNTEAFF. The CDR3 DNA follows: TGCGCCAGCAGCTTTGGCGGACCAAGGAACACTGAAGCTTTCTTT.

The CDR3 loop reads CASSLGLQGASGANVLTF. The CDR3 DNA reads as TGTGCCAGCAGCTTAGGCTTGCAGGGAGCCTCTGGGGCCAACGTCCTGACTTTC. The rearrangement links TRBV7-9 to TRBJ2-6, with D possibly called TRBD1 or TRBD2 (5 bases each). This CDR3 region has 18 residues. Trimming left V 1 base short and J 0 bases short, with 13 bases between. Germline values: CDR1 SEHNR, CDR2 FQNEAQ (reference sequence).

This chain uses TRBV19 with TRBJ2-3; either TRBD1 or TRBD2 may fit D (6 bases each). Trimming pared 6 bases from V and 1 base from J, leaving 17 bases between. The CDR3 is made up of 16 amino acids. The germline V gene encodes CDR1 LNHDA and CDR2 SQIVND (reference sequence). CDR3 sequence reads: CASRPEGGMGTDTQYF. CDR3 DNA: TGTGCCAGTAGGCCTGAGGGGGGTATGGGCACAGATACGCAGTATTTT.

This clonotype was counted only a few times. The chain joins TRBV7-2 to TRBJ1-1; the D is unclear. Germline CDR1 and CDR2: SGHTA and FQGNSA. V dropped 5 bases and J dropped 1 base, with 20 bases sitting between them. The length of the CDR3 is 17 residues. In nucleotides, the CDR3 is TGTGCCAGCAGCGTCTCGGCAGCAGGACCCCCGAACACTGAAGCTTTCTTT. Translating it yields CASSVSAAGPPNTEAFF.

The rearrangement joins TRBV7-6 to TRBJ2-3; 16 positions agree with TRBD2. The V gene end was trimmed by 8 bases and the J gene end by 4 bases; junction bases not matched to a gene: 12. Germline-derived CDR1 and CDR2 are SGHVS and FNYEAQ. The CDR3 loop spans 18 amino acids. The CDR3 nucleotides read TGTGCCAGCGGTACCGGGACTAGCGGGGGGGCATTGGCAGATACGCAGTATTTT. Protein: CASGTGTSGGALADTQYF.

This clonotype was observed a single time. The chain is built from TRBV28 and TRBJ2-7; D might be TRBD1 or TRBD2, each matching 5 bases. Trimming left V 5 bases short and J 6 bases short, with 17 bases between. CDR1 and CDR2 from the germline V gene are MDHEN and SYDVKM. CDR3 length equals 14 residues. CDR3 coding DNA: TGTGCCAGCAGTCCGCCGGGACCCTTCTTCGAGCAGTACTTC. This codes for CASSPPGPFFEQYF.

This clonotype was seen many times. This CDR3 reads CSASPGTGEQAFF. CDR3 bases: TGCAGTGCCTCCCCTGGGACAGGGGAACAAGCTTTCTTT. This chain joins TRBV20-1 and TRBJ1-1; TRBD1 matches at 10 bases. J lost 9 bases, V lost 6 bases, and 10 bases had no gene match. Per the germline V gene, CDR1 is DFQATT and CDR2 is SNEGSKA (reference sequence). CDR3 length: 13 amino acids.

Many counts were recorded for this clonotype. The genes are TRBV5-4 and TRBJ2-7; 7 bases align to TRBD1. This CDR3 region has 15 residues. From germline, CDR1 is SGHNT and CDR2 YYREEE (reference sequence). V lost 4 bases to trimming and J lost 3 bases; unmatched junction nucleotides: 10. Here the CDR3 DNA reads TGTGCCAGCAGCCGAGGGGGCCGAGGCGGCTACGAGCAGTACTTC. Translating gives CASSRGGRGGYEQYF.

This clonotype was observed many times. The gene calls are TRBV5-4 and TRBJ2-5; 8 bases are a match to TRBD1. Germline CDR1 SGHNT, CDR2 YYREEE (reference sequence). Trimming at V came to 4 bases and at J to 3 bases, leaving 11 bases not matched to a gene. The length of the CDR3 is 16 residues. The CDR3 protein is CASSPPGGLLEETQYF. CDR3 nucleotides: TGTGCCAGCAGCCCGCCAGGGGGCCTGTTGGAAGAGACCCAGTACTTC.

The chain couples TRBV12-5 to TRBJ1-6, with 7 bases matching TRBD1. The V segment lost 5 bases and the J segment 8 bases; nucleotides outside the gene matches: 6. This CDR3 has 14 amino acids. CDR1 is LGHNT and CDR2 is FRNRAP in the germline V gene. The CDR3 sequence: CASGPSGGHSPLHF. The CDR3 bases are TGTGCTAGTGGTCCATCAGGGGGGCATTCACCCCTCCACTTT.

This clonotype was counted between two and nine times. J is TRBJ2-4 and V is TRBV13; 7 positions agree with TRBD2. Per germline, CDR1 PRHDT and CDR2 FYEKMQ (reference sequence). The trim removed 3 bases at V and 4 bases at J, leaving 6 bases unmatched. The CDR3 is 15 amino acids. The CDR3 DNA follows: TGTGCCAGCAGCTTGCGGCTAGCGGTTAAAAACATTCAGTACTTC. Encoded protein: CASSLRLAVKNIQYF.

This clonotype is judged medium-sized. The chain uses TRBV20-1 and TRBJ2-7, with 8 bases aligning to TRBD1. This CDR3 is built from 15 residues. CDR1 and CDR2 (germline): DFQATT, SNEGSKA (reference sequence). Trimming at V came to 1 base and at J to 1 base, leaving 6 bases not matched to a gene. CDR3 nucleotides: TGCAGTGCTAGAGGAAGGACAGGGCTTTCCTACGAGCAGTACTTC. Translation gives CSARGRTGLSYEQYF.

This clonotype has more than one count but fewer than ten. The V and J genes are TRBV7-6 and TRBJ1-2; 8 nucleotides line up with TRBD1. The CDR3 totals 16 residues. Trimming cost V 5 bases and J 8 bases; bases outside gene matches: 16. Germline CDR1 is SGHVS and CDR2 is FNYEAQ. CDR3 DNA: TGTGCCAGCAGCCGAGGACAGGGATCTAACTATGAAGGCTACACCTTC. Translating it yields CASSRGQGSNYEGYTF.